The present T cell receptor beta chain was sequenced within a study of Ad26.COV2.S vaccination and SARS-CoV-2 variants. Per germline, CDR1 LGHNA and CDR2 YNFKEQ. The CDR3 is 15 amino acids. The V end was cut by 4 bases, the J end by 2 bases, with 15 bases between. Sequencing was performed with immunoSEQ multiplex PCR; in TCRdb, only in-frame clones are kept and a portion is missing. This sample has 440,000 or so clones; roughly 91% occur once, and the top ten carry approximately 4.5%. Treatment described: around 19 received Ad26.COV2.S at low or high dose, single or two shots; about 5 received placebo; per-sample allocation not given. At day 63 after the first vaccine or placebo injection, samples were drawn.

The TCR sequence derives from a person aged 18 to 65 who received the Ad26.COV2.S COVID-19 vaccine or a placebo. The chain employs TRBV4-2 and TRBJ2-7; D is perhaps TRBD1 (7 bases). The input for sequencing was peripheral blood, taken in a trial of Ad26.COV2.S vaccine versus placebo. CDR3 in amino acids: CASSPGRTGAYEQYF. The CDR3 nucleotides are TGTGCCAGCAGCCCAGGGAGGACAGGAGCCTACGAGCAGTACTTC.